The subject of this entry is one T cell receptor beta chain. Only in-frame clones appear in the TCRdb table, and some are missing; sequencing was by immunoSEQ multiplex PCR. The sample yields hundreds of thousands of clones, 75% to 90% seen once. This sample was included in a study of Ad26.COV2.S vaccination and SARS-CoV-2 variants. Regarding treatment: some 20 received Ad26.COV2.S at low or high dose, single or two shots; several received placebo; per-sample allocation not given. It was on day 63 after the first vaccine or placebo injection that samples were taken. It was an adult aged 18-55 years in Boston who was the donor. Germline CDR1 reads LGHNA; CDR2 reads YNFKEQ. This CDR3 contains 13 residues. The V and J ends lost 1 base and 4 bases respectively, with 7 bases between them.

The specimen was peripheral blood, collected in a trial of Ad26.COV2.S vaccine versus placebo. The chain has TRBV4-2 and TRBJ2-5; no reliable D call. The receptor was isolated from a person between 18 and 65 years old who received the Ad26.COV2.S COVID-19 vaccine or a placebo. CDR3 sequence reads: CASSQGQRETQYF. The CDR3 DNA is TGTGCCAGCAGCCAAGGACAAAGAGAGACCCAGTACTTC.